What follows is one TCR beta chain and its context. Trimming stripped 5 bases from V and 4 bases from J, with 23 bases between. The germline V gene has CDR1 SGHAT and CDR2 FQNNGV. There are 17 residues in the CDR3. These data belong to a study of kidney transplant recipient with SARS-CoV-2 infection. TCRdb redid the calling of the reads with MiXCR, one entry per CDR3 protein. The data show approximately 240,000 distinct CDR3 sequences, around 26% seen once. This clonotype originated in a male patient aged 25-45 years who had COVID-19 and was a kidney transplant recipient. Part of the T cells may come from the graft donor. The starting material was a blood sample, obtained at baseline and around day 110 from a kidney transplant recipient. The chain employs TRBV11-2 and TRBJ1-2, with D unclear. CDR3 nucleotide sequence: TGTGCCAGCAGCGGAAGCGAAACAAGCAGAAAGACCTATGGCTACACCTTC. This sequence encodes CASSGSETSRKTYGYTF. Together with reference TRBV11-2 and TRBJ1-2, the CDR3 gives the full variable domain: EAGVAQSPRYKIIEKRQSVAFWCNPISGHATLYWYQQILGQGPKLLIQFQNNGVVDDSQLPKDRFSAERLKGVDSTLKIQPAKLEDSAVYLCASSGSETSRKTYGYTFGSGTRLTVV.